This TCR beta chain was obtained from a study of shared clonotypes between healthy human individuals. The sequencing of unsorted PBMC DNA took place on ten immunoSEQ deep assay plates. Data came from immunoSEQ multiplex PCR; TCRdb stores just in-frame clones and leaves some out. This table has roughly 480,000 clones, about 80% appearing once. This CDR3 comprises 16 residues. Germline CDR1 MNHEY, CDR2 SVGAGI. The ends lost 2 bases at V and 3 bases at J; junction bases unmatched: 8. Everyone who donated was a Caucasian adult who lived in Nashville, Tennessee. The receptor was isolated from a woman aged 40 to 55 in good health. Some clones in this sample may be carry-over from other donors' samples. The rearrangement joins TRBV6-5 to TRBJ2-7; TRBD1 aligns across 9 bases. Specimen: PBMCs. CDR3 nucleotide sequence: TGTGCCAGCAGTTACAGGGGGGACAGGGAGGGCTACGAGCAGTACTTC. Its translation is CASSYRGDREGYEQYF.